These T cell receptor beta chains were read from a single sample in a study of identical twins. TCRdb called the 5' RACE reads again in MiXCR, with one record for every CDR3 protein. The sample lists under 800,000 distinct CDR3 sequences; approximately 21% were seen once. These data also featured in a second study, about T cells expressing NK-cell markers.

Sample: PBMCs. These receptors came from a woman younger than 30 in good health. Each CDR3 is given with its conserved first and last residue. D genes are given only for firm matches. The size of a clone is reported for some rows only, either as once, few or many, or as a class for expanded clones.

d_gene: NA
v_gene: TRBV6-1
j_gene: TRBJ2-1
abundance: few
CDR3nt: TGTGCCAGCAGAATGACGTGGAGCTCCTACAATGAGCAGTTCTTC
CDR3aa: CASRMTWSSYNEQFF

d_gene: TRBD1
v_gene: TRBV5-1
j_gene: TRBJ1-1
abundance: many
CDR3nt: TGCGCCAGCAGCAGCCAGGGGGCAAGTAATGAAGCTTTCTTT
CDR3aa: CASSSQGASNEAFF

d_gene: NA
v_gene: TRBV20-1
j_gene: TRBJ2-3
abundance: NA
CDR3nt: TGCAGTGCTAGTCCCCCTGGGAGGAGCACAGATACGCAGTATTTT
CDR3aa: CSASPPGRSTDTQYF

d_gene: TRBD2
v_gene: TRBV3-1
j_gene: TRBJ2-1
abundance: NA
CDR3nt: TGTGCCAGCAGCCAGTCCGGTGGCGGCGGGGGTGTCTATGAGCAGTTCTTC
CDR3aa: CASSQSGGGGGVYEQFF

d_gene: NA
v_gene: TRBV7-2
j_gene: TRBJ1-2
abundance: NA
CDR3nt: TGTGCCAGCAGCTTAACAGGCCACTATGGCTACACCTTC
CDR3aa: CASSLTGHYGYTF

d_gene: NA
v_gene: TRBV3-1
j_gene: TRBJ1-2
abundance: few
CDR3nt: TGTGCCAGCAGCCAAGCTGGTGGCGGACCGGGGAGTGGCTACACCTTC
CDR3aa: CASSQAGGGPGSGYTF

d_gene: NA
v_gene: TRBV6-2/TRBV6-3
j_gene: TRBJ2-1
abundance: once
CDR3nt: TGTGCCAGCAGTGGCTACTCCGGGGGCTATGAGCAGTTCTTC
CDR3aa: CASSGYSGGYEQFF

d_gene: NA
v_gene: TRBV12-3/TRBV12-4
j_gene: TRBJ2-3
abundance: few
CDR3nt: TGTGCCAGCAGCCGGGACGCCACAGATACGCAGTATTTT
CDR3aa: CASSRDATDTQYF

d_gene: NA
v_gene: TRBV9
j_gene: TRBJ2-1
abundance: NA
CDR3nt: TGTGCCAGCAGCGTAGACGGGGGACACAATGAGCAGTTCTTC
CDR3aa: CASSVDGGHNEQFF

d_gene: NA
v_gene: TRBV9
j_gene: TRBJ2-7
abundance: few
CDR3nt: TGTGCCAGCAGCGGCCAGGGGCCCGAGCAGTACTTC
CDR3aa: CASSGQGPEQYF

d_gene: NA
v_gene: TRBV29-1
j_gene: TRBJ2-1
abundance: NA
CDR3nt: TGCAGCGTTGGTACGGCCACCGCATCGGACAATGAGCAGTTCTTC
CDR3aa: CSVGTATASDNEQFF

d_gene: TRBD2
v_gene: TRBV12-5
j_gene: TRBJ2-3
abundance: NA
CDR3nt: TGTGCTAGTTGGGCTAGCGGAAGCACAGATACGCAGTATTTT
CDR3aa: CASWASGSTDTQYF

d_gene: TRBD1
v_gene: TRBV7-9
j_gene: TRBJ2-2
abundance: few
CDR3nt: TGTGCCAGCAGCTTACGGGACAGGGTAGGCGCGGAGCTGTTTTTT
CDR3aa: CASSLRDRVGAELFF

d_gene: TRBD2
v_gene: TRBV5-1
j_gene: TRBJ2-3
abundance: NA
CDR3nt: TGCGCCAGCAGCTTCGGGGAGGGAGATACGCAGTATTTT
CDR3aa: CASSFGEGDTQYF

d_gene: NA
v_gene: TRBV5-1
j_gene: TRBJ2-7
abundance: once
CDR3nt: TGCGCCAGCAGCTGGGCCGGCGCCTACGAGCAGTACTTC
CDR3aa: CASSWAGAYEQYF

d_gene: NA
v_gene: TRBV7-2
j_gene: TRBJ2-3
abundance: NA
CDR3nt: TGTGCCAGCAGCGACTCTTACCTATTCCCTGGCACAGATACGCAGTATTTT
CDR3aa: CASSDSYLFPGTDTQYF

d_gene: NA
v_gene: TRBV2
j_gene: TRBJ2-2
abundance: NA
CDR3nt: TGTGCCAGCAAGGCGGTGACATCCGGGGAGCTGTTTTTT
CDR3aa: CASKAVTSGELFF

d_gene: TRBD1
v_gene: TRBV12-3/TRBV12-4
j_gene: TRBJ2-2
abundance: NA
CDR3nt: TGTGCCAGCAGTCAGGGACAGATGACCGGGGAGCTGTTTTTT
CDR3aa: CASSQGQMTGELFF

d_gene: NA
v_gene: TRBV10-3
j_gene: TRBJ1-1
abundance: NA
CDR3nt: TGTGCCATCAGTGAGATAGACACTGAAGCTTTCTTT
CDR3aa: CAISEIDTEAFF

d_gene: NA
v_gene: TRBV12-3/TRBV12-4
j_gene: TRBJ1-1
abundance: few
CDR3nt: TGTGCCAGCAGTTTCGGCAGGCGGAGTACTGAAGCTTTCTTT
CDR3aa: CASSFGRRSTEAFF

d_gene: NA
v_gene: TRBV2
j_gene: TRBJ2-7
abundance: NA
CDR3nt: TGTGCCAGCCGTGTATCTCTGGGCTACGAGCAGTACTTC
CDR3aa: CASRVSLGYEQYF

d_gene: TRBD1
v_gene: TRBV7-3
j_gene: TRBJ2-1
abundance: few
CDR3nt: TGTGCCAGCAGCAGCCCAGGGACAGGGTTGAAGGATGAGCAGTTCTTC
CDR3aa: CASSSPGTGLKDEQFF

d_gene: TRBD2
v_gene: TRBV12-3/TRBV12-4
j_gene: TRBJ2-3
abundance: few
CDR3nt: TGTGCCAGCGTCGGGCGGGAGGGCCGGATGGGCACAGATACGCAGTATTTT
CDR3aa: CASVGREGRMGTDTQYF

d_gene: NA
v_gene: TRBV5-1
j_gene: TRBJ2-1
abundance: many
CDR3nt: TGCGCCAGCAGCTTGACCGGGGGAAAGAATGAGCAGTTCTTC
CDR3aa: CASSLTGGKNEQFF

d_gene: NA
v_gene: TRBV5-6
j_gene: TRBJ2-5
abundance: few
CDR3nt: TGTGCCAGCAGCTTGGCCCAAACGTTACCACAAGAGACCCAGTACTTC
CDR3aa: CASSLAQTLPQETQYF

d_gene: NA
v_gene: TRBV10-3
j_gene: TRBJ1-2
abundance: NA
CDR3nt: TGTGCCATCATACATGATCTCAACTATGGCTACACCTTC
CDR3aa: CAIIHDLNYGYTF

d_gene: NA
v_gene: TRBV25-1
j_gene: TRBJ1-2
abundance: few
CDR3nt: TGTGCCAGCAGTGTCCGGACCGGGCTAGGGGGCTACACCTTC
CDR3aa: CASSVRTGLGGYTF

d_gene: TRBD1
v_gene: TRBV12-3/TRBV12-4
j_gene: TRBJ1-5
abundance: NA
CDR3nt: TGTGCCAGCAGACCACAGGGGGCACGGCAGCCCCAGCATTTT
CDR3aa: CASRPQGARQPQHF

d_gene: TRBD1
v_gene: TRBV9
j_gene: TRBJ2-3
abundance: NA
CDR3nt: TGTGCCAGCAGCCACATTCCGGGACAGCATCAGGATACGCAGTATTTT
CDR3aa: CASSHIPGQHQDTQYF

d_gene: TRBD2
v_gene: TRBV20-1
j_gene: TRBJ2-3
abundance: few
CDR3nt: TGCAGTGCTAGTCCGTCTGCGGGAGCATTAGATACGCAGTATTTT
CDR3aa: CSASPSAGALDTQYF

d_gene: NA
v_gene: TRBV5-1
j_gene: TRBJ2-5
abundance: many
CDR3nt: TGCGCCAGCAGCTTGCTGGCCAACCAAGAGACCCAGTACTTC
CDR3aa: CASSLLANQETQYF

d_gene: TRBD2
v_gene: TRBV11-2
j_gene: TRBJ2-7
abundance: many
CDR3nt: TGTGCCAGCAGCTTTACTAGCGGGAGATACGAGCAGTACTTC
CDR3aa: CASSFTSGRYEQYF

d_gene: NA
v_gene: TRBV7-9
j_gene: TRBJ2-1
abundance: many
CDR3nt: TGTGCCAGCAGCTACCTGGCCGGTAATGAGCAGTTCTTC
CDR3aa: CASSYLAGNEQFF

d_gene: NA
v_gene: TRBV5-1
j_gene: TRBJ2-7
abundance: few
CDR3nt: TGCGCCAGCAGCTTACGGGACCTCGCGGGCTACGAGCAGTACTTC
CDR3aa: CASSLRDLAGYEQYF

d_gene: NA
v_gene: TRBV5-1
j_gene: TRBJ1-1
abundance: few
CDR3nt: TGCGCCAGCAGCTTGACCTCCAGGGGTGGCACTGAAGCTTTCTTT
CDR3aa: CASSLTSRGGTEAFF

d_gene: TRBD2
v_gene: TRBV4-1
j_gene: TRBJ2-5
abundance: NA
CDR3nt: TGCGCCAGCAGCCAAGGACTAGCGTCAGAGACCCAGTACTTC
CDR3aa: CASSQGLASETQYF

d_gene: NA
v_gene: TRBV12-3/TRBV12-4
j_gene: TRBJ1-2
abundance: many
CDR3nt: TGTGCCAGCAGTTTTTGGGGGGACGGCTACACCTTC
CDR3aa: CASSFWGDGYTF

d_gene: NA
v_gene: TRBV20-1
j_gene: TRBJ2-1
abundance: NA
CDR3nt: TGCAGTGCTAGAAGGCATGAGCAGTTCTTC
CDR3aa: CSARRHEQFF

d_gene: NA
v_gene: TRBV5-1
j_gene: TRBJ2-7
abundance: NA
CDR3nt: TGCGCCAGCAGCTTGACAGAGAGGATCTACGAGCAGTACTTC
CDR3aa: CASSLTERIYEQYF